The 12 T cell receptor beta chains given below trace back to one sample, sequenced in a study of OX40 agonist ivuxolimab in advanced cancers. Library preparation employed the immunoSEQ multiplex PCR assay. The table comes from immuneACCESS by way of TCRdb, which keeps in-frame sequences with V and J called. Part of the clones is missing from these tables; in studies checked, under half for an unresolved V gene and the rest for unknown reasons. The sample records approximately 76,000 clones, about 93% of which are singletons. Of the sample, about 6.7% is held by the ten largest clones. This specimen consisted of CD4+ or CD8+ T cells sorted from blood, obtained in a trial of the OX40 agonist ivuxolimab. The receptors originated from an adult with an advanced solid tumor such as melanoma, head and neck, liver or kidney cancer.

In this sample, this clone turned up once. The sample contains more than one DNA sequence encoding this CDR3. V usage is TRBV20-1 and J usage is TRBJ1-1; D ambiguous. The CDR3 length is 10 residues. The germline CDR1 and CDR2 sequences are DFQATT and SNEGSKA (reference sequence). V was shortened by 5 bases and J by 2 bases, with 3 bases between the two germline ends. Here the CDR3 DNA reads TGCAGTGCTTTAAACACTGAAGCTTTCTTT. Amino acid sequence: CSALNTEAFF.

V and J are TRBV11-2 and TRBJ1-6; 9 bases match TRBD1. CDR1 and CDR2 (germline): SGHAT, FQNNGV. The V and J ends lost 5 bases and 9 bases, in that order; junction bases with no gene match: 8. This CDR3 is 15 amino acids long. The CDR3 DNA reads TGTGCCAGCAGCCTAACCGGACAGGGGATTTCACCCCTCCACTTT. Protein: CASSLTGQGISPLHF.

CDR3 region: CASSVDQGMGETQYF. The CDR3 nucleotides are TGTGCCAGCAGCGTAGACCAGGGGATGGGGGAGACCCAGTACTTC. The chain employs TRBV9 and TRBJ2-5; D possibly corresponds to TRBD1 (6 bases). V was clipped by 0 bases and J by 5 bases, with 14 bases between them. The CDR3 has 15 residues. Germline assignment: CDR1 SGDLS and CDR2 YYNGEE.

The chain links TRBV27 to TRBJ1-3; D unclear. V lost 3 bases to trimming and J lost 0 bases, with 9 bases between them. The CDR3 totals 15 residues. The germline gives CDR1 MNHEY, CDR2 SMNVEV (reference sequence). The CDR3, as DNA: TGTGCCAGCAGTTTCAAGGGCTACTCTGGAAACACCATATATTTT. Protein sequence: CASSFKGYSGNTIYF.

This clone was detected once. The V call is TRBV4-1, the J call TRBJ2-1; 7 nucleotides align to TRBD1. Trimming took 3 bases from V and 8 from J; bases not matched to a gene: 13. Germline assignment: CDR1 MGHRA and CDR2 YSYEKL. This CDR3 has 16 residues. CDR3 protein: CASSQAPTGMRDEQFF. CDR3 nucleotide sequence: TGCGCCAGCAGCCAGGCTCCGACAGGGATGCGAGATGAGCAGTTCTTC.

This chain links TRBV20-1 with TRBJ2-1; D not certain. Trimming took off 7 bases at V and 10 bases at J, with 8 bases between the two ends. CDR3 size: 9 residues. The germline CDR1 and CDR2 sequences are DFQATT and SNEGSKA (reference sequence). The CDR3, as DNA: TGCAGTGTAGGGCGCGAGCAGTTCTTC. Translating gives CSVGREQFF.

A single count supports this clone. V gene TRBV27 combines with J gene TRBJ2-3; D is ambiguous. The CDR3 spans 14 residues. Trimming shortened V by 4 bases and J by 2 bases, and 10 bases separated the two germline ends. Germline V gene data show CDR1 as MNHEY and CDR2 as SMNVEV (reference sequence). The CDR3 DNA follows: TGTGCCAGCAGTTATGGACGGACCACAGATACGCAGTATTTT. It translates to CASSYGRTTDTQYF.

V usage is TRBV6-1 and J usage is TRBJ1-1; maybe TRBD1 (6 bases). The CDR3 extends over 15 amino acids. The germline CDR1 and CDR2 sequences are MNHNS and SASEGT. The V end lost 1 base, the J end lost 1 base, and 10 bases lay between the germline ends. CDR3 sequence: CASSEGQETNTEAFF. CDR3 DNA: TGTGCCAGCAGTGAAGGACAGGAGACGAACACTGAAGCTTTCTTT.

The CDR3 nucleotides are TGTGCCAGCAGCCTCCCCGTAGTAGAAGAGACCCAGTACTTC. Its protein is CASSLPVVEETQYF. This rearrangement joins TRBV7-9 to TRBJ2-5; D unclear. The CDR3 is 14 amino acids. The germline V and J ends were trimmed by 5 bases and 3 bases, with 13 bases remaining between them. The V gene's germline CDR1 is SEHNR and CDR2 FQNEAQ (reference sequence).

The rearrangement links TRBV5-5 to TRBJ2-7; no clear D. Per the germline V gene, CDR1 is SGHKS and CDR2 is YYEKEE (reference sequence). The length of the CDR3 is 11 residues. V was clipped by 2 bases and J by 3 bases, with 3 bases between them. The CDR3 nucleotides are TGTGCCAGCAGCTTAGGCTACGAGCAGTACTTC. Protein sequence: CASSLGYEQYF.

This sequence joins TRBV4-1 and TRBJ2-3; a weak D match, TRBD2 (5 bases). The CDR3 has 12 residues. Germline assignment: CDR1 MGHRA and CDR2 YSYEKL. Trimming took off 5 bases at V and 5 bases at J, with 8 bases between the two ends. In nucleotides, the CDR3 is TGCGCCAGCAGCTTACGGGGAGATACGCAGTATTTT. It encodes CASSLRGDTQYF.

The chain employs TRBV6-5 and TRBJ2-7; 7 nucleotides line up with TRBD2. This CDR3 is 12 amino acids long. The germline V gene encodes CDR1 MNHEY and CDR2 SVGAGI. V trimming: 8 bases; J trimming: 3 bases; junction bases outside the gene matches: 4. The CDR3 sequence is CASGLADYEQYF. The CDR3, as DNA: TGTGCCAGCGGGCTAGCGGACTACGAGCAGTACTTC.